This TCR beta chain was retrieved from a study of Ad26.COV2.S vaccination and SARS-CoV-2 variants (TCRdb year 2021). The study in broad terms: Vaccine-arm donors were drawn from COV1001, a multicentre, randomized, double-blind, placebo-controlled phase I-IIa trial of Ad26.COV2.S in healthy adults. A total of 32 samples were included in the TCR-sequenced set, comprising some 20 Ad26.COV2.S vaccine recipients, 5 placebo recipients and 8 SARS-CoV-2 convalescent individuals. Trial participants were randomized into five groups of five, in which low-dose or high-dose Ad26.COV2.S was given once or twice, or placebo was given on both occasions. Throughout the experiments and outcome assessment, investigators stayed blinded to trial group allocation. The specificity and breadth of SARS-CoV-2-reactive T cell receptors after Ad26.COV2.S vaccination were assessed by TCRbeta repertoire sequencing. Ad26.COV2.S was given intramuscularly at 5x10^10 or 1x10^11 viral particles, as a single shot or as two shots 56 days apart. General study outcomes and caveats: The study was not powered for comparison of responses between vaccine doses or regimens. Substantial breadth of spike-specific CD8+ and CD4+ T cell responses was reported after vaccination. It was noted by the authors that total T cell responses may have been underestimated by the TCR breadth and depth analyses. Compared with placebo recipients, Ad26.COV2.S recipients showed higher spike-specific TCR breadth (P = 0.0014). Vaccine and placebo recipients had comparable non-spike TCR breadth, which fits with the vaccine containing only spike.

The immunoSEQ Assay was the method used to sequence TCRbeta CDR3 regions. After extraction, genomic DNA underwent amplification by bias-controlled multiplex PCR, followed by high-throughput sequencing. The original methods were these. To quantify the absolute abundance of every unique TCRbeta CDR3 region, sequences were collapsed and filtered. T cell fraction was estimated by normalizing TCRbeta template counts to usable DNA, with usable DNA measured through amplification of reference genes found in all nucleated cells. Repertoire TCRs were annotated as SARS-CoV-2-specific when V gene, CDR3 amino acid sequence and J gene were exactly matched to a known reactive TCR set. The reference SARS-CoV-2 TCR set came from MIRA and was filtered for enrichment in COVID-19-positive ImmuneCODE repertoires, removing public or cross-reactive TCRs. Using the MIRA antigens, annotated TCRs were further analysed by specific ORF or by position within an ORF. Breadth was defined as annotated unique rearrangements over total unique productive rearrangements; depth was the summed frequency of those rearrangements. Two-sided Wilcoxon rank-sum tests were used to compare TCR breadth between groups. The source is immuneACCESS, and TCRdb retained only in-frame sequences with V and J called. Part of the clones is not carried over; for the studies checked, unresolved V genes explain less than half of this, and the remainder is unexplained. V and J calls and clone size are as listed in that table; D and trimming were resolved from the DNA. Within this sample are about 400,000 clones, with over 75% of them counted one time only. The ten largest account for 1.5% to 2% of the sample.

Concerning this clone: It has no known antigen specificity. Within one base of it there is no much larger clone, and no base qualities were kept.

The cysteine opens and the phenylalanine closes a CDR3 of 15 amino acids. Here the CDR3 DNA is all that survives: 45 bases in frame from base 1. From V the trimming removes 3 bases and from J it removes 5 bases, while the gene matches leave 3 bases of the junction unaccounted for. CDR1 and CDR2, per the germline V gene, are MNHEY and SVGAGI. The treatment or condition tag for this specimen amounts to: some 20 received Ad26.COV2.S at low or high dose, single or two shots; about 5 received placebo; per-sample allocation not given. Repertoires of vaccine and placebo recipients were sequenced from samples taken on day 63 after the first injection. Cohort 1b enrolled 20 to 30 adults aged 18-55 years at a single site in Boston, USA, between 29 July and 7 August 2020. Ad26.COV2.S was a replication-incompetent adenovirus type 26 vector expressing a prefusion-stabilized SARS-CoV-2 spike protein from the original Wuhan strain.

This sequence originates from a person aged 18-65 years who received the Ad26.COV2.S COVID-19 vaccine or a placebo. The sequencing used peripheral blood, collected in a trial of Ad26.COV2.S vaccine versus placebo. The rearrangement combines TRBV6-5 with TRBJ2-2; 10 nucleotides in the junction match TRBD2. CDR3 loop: CASSYWTSGTGELFF. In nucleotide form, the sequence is TGTGCCAGCAGTTATTGGACTAGCGGTACCGGGGAGCTGTTTTTT.